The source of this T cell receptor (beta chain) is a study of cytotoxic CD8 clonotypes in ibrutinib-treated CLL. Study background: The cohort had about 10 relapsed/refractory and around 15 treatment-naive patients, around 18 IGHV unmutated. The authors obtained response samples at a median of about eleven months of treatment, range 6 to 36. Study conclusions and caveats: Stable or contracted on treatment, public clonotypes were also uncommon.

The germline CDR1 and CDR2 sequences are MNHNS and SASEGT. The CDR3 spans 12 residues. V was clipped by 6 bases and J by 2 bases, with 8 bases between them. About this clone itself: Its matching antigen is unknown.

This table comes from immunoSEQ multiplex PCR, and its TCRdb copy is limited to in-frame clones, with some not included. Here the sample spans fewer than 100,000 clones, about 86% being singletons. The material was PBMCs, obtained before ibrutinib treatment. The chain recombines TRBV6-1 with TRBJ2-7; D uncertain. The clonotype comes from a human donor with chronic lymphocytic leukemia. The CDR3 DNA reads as TGTGCCAGCAGACTGACCACCTACGAGCAGTACTTC. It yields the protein CASRLTTYEQYF.